Below, 10 T cell receptor beta chains from the same sample are listed, as sequenced in a study of cytomegalovirus exposure and HLA in healthy donors. 13 Jbeta primers and 60 Vbeta primers were used for the PCR. The protocol was immunoSEQ multiplex PCR, while the TCRdb copy is restricted to in-frame clones and leaves out a portion. In the table there are 100,000 to 150,000 clones, about 80% of which are singletons. What was sequenced was PBMCs. These receptors all stem from a woman between 45 and 65 years old in good health and CMV-seronegative.

In this sample, this clone turned up a few times. The chain employs TRBV28 and TRBJ2-3; 10 bases line up with TRBD2. With V trimmed by 3 bases and J by 4 bases, 4 bases remained unmatched. CDR1 and CDR2 (germline): MDHEN, SYDVKM. The CDR3 has 15 amino acids. The DNA for the CDR3 is TGTGCCAGCAGTTTCCTAGCGGGAGCCCCAGATACGCAGTATTTT. Its protein is CASSFLAGAPDTQYF.

The chain recombines TRBV11-1 with TRBJ2-1, with D perhaps TRBD1 (5 bases). The germline V gene encodes CDR1 SGHAT and CDR2 FQDESV (reference sequence). Between the trimmed V and J ends, which lost 8 bases and 3 bases, there was a span of 17 bases. CDR3 length: 15 residues. The CDR3 DNA reads TGTGCCAGCGCGGTGGCAGGGATATTCTACAATGAGCAGTTCTTC. This encodes CASAVAGIFYNEQFF.

The chain recombines TRBV4-2 with TRBJ2-2, with a tentative D call TRBD2 (6 bases). Germline CDR1 LGHNA, CDR2 YNFKEQ. Trimming took off 1 base at V and 11 bases at J, with 11 bases between the two ends. This CDR3 is built from 13 residues. CDR3 in amino acids: CASSQVSGGELFF. CDR3 sequence (DNA): TGTGCCAGCAGCCAAGTTTCCGGGGGAGAGCTGTTTTTT.

This rearrangement joins TRBV7-2 to TRBJ2-7, with 8 positions matching TRBD2. V shed 2 bases, J shed 4 bases, and the junction held 1 base outside the gene matches. The CDR3 is 13 amino acids. Germline assignment: CDR1 SGHTA and CDR2 FQGNSA. The CDR3 bases are TGTGCCAGCAGCTTAACGGGGGGGTACGAGCAGTACGTC. Its translation: CASSLTGGYEQYV.

The gene calls are TRBV5-5 and TRBJ2-5; D might be TRBD1 (6 bases). This CDR3 has 15 residues. Germline CDR1 SGHKS, CDR2 YYEKEE (reference sequence). The V end was cut by 4 bases, the J end by 4 bases, with 17 bases between. Written as DNA, the CDR3 is TGTGCCAGCAGCCGGATCCCCGGGACACTAGAGACCCAGTACTTC. Translation gives CASSRIPGTLETQYF.

This chain uses TRBV28 with TRBJ1-5, with D perhaps TRBD1 (5 bases). Germline lookup yields CDR1 MDHEN and CDR2 SYDVKM. The CDR3 loop spans 12 amino acids. V lost 6 bases and J lost 8, with 11 bases in between. The CDR3 bases are TGTGCCAGCAGAAGGACAATGGAGCCCCAGCATTTT. Translation gives CASRRTMEPQHF. Looking up the rest from reference TRBV28 and TRBJ1-5 gives the full variable domain: DVKVTQSSRYLVKRTGEKVFLECVQDMDHENMFWYRQDPGLGLRLIYFSYDVKMKEKGDIPEGYSVSREKKERFSLILESASTNQTSMYLCASRRTMEPQHFGDGTRLSIL.

This chain links TRBV27 with TRBJ2-3, with 9 bases lining up with TRBD1. The CDR3 has 15 amino acids. V lost 6 bases, J lost 0 bases, and 4 bases stayed unmatched. Germline assignment: CDR1 MNHEY and CDR2 SMNVEV (reference sequence). CDR3 sequence: CASSMTGGSTDTQYF. CDR3 coding DNA: TGTGCCAGCAGCATGACAGGGGGTAGCACAGATACGCAGTATTTT.

The J gene is TRBJ2-1, the V gene TRBV19; 8 nucleotides agree with TRBD2. The trim removed 8 bases at V and 2 bases at J, leaving 2 bases unmatched. The CDR3 totals 13 residues. Germline V CDR1 and CDR2: LNHDA, SQIVND (reference sequence). CDR3 in amino acids: CASALAAYNEQFF. The CDR3 DNA reads TGTGCCAGTGCACTAGCGGCCTACAATGAGCAGTTCTTC.

This clone occurred once. The CDR3 reads CASSPSEAYEQYF. The DNA of the CDR3 is TGTGCCAGCAGCCCCTCCGAGGCCTACGAGCAGTACTTC. The chain joins TRBV7-2 to TRBJ2-7; D is ambiguous. This CDR3 region has 13 residues. Trimming removed 5 bases from V and 2 bases from J, with 10 bases in between. Looked up from germline, CDR1 is SGHTA and CDR2 is FQGNSA.

The gene calls are TRBV6-5 and TRBJ2-2; unclear D gene. Per germline, CDR1 MNHEY and CDR2 SVGAGI. This CDR3 has 13 amino acids. V shed 6 bases and J shed 1 base, with 6 bases lying between them. CDR3 sequence (DNA): TGTGCCAGCAGGAACTGGAACACCGGGGAGCTGTTTTTT. Its protein is CASRNWNTGELFF.